The 20 T cell receptor beta chains listed next were all sequenced from one sample in a study of cytomegalovirus exposure and HLA in healthy donors. Primers for the PCR totalled 60 Vbeta and 13 Jbeta. Profiling relied on immunoSEQ multiplex PCR, and the TCRdb table lists in-frame clones only, not all of them. The sample carries about 130,000 clones, 81% recorded once. Sequencing was performed on PBMCs. The origin of the receptors is a man younger than 35 in good health and CMV-seronegative.

V usage is TRBV7-9 and J usage is TRBJ2-7; tentatively, D is TRBD1 (5 bases). The V and J ends lost 1 base and 4 bases respectively, with 8 bases between them. The CDR3 has 13 residues. CDR1 is SEHNR, CDR2 FQNEAQ, per germline (reference sequence). CDR3 sequence (DNA): TGTGCCAGCAGCTTAGAGGGGAAGTACGAGCAGTACTTC. Its protein is CASSLEGKYEQYF.

The J gene is TRBJ2-3, the V gene TRBV9; TRBD2 agrees at 9 bases. The CDR3 totals 17 residues. Trimming took 7 bases from V and 0 from J; bases not matched to a gene: 12. CDR1 is SGDLS and CDR2 is YYNGEE in the germline V gene. The CDR3 DNA is TGTGCCAGCTCAAGGGTAGCGGGGGCACTGAGCACAGATACGCAGTATTTT. It translates to CASSRVAGALSTDTQYF.

This clone was recorded only once. Other DNA variants within this sample encode the same CDR3. The chain has TRBV7-9 and TRBJ1-2; TRBD1 agrees at 9 bases. The junction had 3 bases not matched to a gene; V was cut back by 3 bases and J by 7 bases. From germline, CDR1 is SEHNR and CDR2 FQNEAQ (reference sequence). The CDR3 is made up of 13 amino acids. CDR3 loop: CASSLGQGSGYTF. CDR3 nucleotide sequence: TGTGCCAGCAGCTTGGGACAGGGAAGTGGCTACACCTTC.

This chain joins TRBV4-1 and TRBJ2-7, with 12 bases aligning to TRBD1. Germline CDR1 MGHRA, CDR2 YSYEKL. The length of the CDR3 is 16 residues. The V and J ends lost 1 base and 7 bases, in that order; junction bases with no gene match: 8. The CDR3 DNA reads TGCGCCAGCAGCCAAGTCAGGGGACAGGGGGCTGGAGAGCAGTACTTC. Its translation is CASSQVRGQGAGEQYF.

This chain connects TRBV6-6 to TRBJ1-2, with 7 bases aligning to TRBD1. The V and J ends lost 6 bases and 6 bases, in that order; junction bases with no gene match: 13. This CDR3 is 15 amino acids long. Per germline, CDR1 MNHNY and CDR2 SVGAGI (reference sequence). The CDR3 nucleotides are TGTGCCAGCAGCCAACAGGGGCCACTTCGGGATGGCTACACCTTC. It is translated as CASSQQGPLRDGYTF.

The rearrangement joins TRBV19 to TRBJ1-4; D possibly corresponds to TRBD1 (5 bases). This CDR3 contains 14 residues. V gave up 9 bases and J gave up 1 base, with 12 bases separating them. Germline values: CDR1 LNHDA, CDR2 SQIVND (reference sequence). The CDR3 here is CASGRRGTNEKLFF. The CDR3 region has the DNA TGTGCCAGCGGGAGGAGGGGAACTAATGAAAAACTGTTTTTT.

The chain joins TRBV5-6 to TRBJ2-7; D gene ambiguous. The germline gives CDR1 SGHDT, CDR2 YYEEEE. The CDR3 is 11 amino acids. Trimming removed 4 bases from V and 7 bases from J, with 9 bases in between. Here the CDR3 reads CASSSRREQYF. CDR3 DNA sequence: TGTGCCAGCAGCAGTAGGAGAGAGCAGTACTTC.

V gene TRBV9 combines with J gene TRBJ2-3; tentative D call: TRBD2 (5 bases). This CDR3 is 15 amino acids long. V lost 5 bases, J lost 1 base, and 14 bases lay in between. Germline CDR1 and CDR2: SGDLS and YYNGEE. CDR3 in amino acids: CASSPFPRGTDTQYF. CDR3 sequence (DNA): TGTGCCAGCAGTCCTTTCCCGCGGGGCACAGATACGCAGTATTTT. Variable domain in full (rest from reference TRBV9 and TRBJ2-3): DSGVTQTPKHLITATGQRVTLRCSPRSGDLSVYWYQQSLDQGLQFLIQYYNGEERAKGNILERFSAQQFPDLHSELNLSSLELGDSALYFCASSPFPRGTDTQYFGPGTRLTVL.

This clone was seen only a few times. This chain uses TRBV5-4 with TRBJ2-5, with D unresolved. The CDR3 consists of 11 residues. The germline V gene has CDR1 SGHNT and CDR2 YYREEE (reference sequence). V dropped 3 bases and J dropped 4 bases, with 4 bases sitting between them. CDR3 protein: CASSSGETQYF. CDR3 coding DNA: TGTGCCAGCAGCTCGGGAGAGACCCAGTACTTC.

J is TRBJ2-7 and V is TRBV29-1, with 12 bases identical to TRBD1. Unmatched junction bases numbered 11, after V lost 6 bases and J lost 5 bases. The germline V gene encodes CDR1 SQVTM and CDR2 ANQGSEA. This CDR3 is built from 15 residues. The CDR3 coding sequence is TGCAGCGTGCAACTAACCGGGACAGGGGGCCACGAGCAGTACTTC. Residues: CSVQLTGTGGHEQYF.

The chain joins TRBV6-5 to TRBJ1-1; D unresolved. In germline, CDR1 is MNHEY, CDR2 SVGAGI. This CDR3 is built from 15 residues. Deletions cut 0 bases from V and 0 bases from J, with 8 bases between. The CDR3 loop is CASSYSSQVNTEAFF. The CDR3 DNA follows: TGTGCCAGCAGTTACTCAAGCCAGGTGAACACTGAAGCTTTCTTT.

V and J are TRBV11-1 and TRBJ2-7, with a possible D match to TRBD1 (6 bases). This CDR3 spans 13 amino acids. V was clipped by 3 bases and J by 3 bases, with 9 bases between them. The germline CDR1 and CDR2 sequences are SGHAT and FQDESV (reference sequence). This CDR3 is CASSLTGRYEQYF. The CDR3 DNA follows: TGTGCCAGCAGCTTGACAGGACGCTACGAGCAGTACTTC.

The CDR3 sequence: CASSIQTGLSLAFF. In nucleotides, the CDR3 is TGTGCCAGCAGCATACAGACAGGTCTCTCCTTGGCTTTCTTT. The chain carries TRBV7-9 and TRBJ1-1, with D possibly being TRBD1 (6 bases). The CDR3 consists of 14 residues. With 5 bases removed from V and 11 bases from J, the gap between germline ends came to 21 bases. CDR1 is SEHNR, CDR2 FQNEAQ, per germline (reference sequence).

The rearrangement joins TRBV30 to TRBJ2-7, with D possibly TRBD1 on 5 matching bases. V dropped 4 bases and J dropped 1 base, with 14 bases sitting between them. The CDR3 sequence is 14 residues long. CDR1 is GTSNPN and CDR2 is SVGIG in the germline V gene (reference sequence). DNA for the CDR3: TGTGCCTGGACGAACAGGAGCCTGTCCTACGAGCAGTACTTC. Translating it yields CAWTNRSLSYEQYF.

This chain connects TRBV30 to TRBJ1-5, with D possibly being TRBD1 (5 bases). The CDR3 is 14 residues long. Trimming removed 2 bases at V and 2 bases at J, with 10 bases between. From germline, CDR1 is GTSNPN and CDR2 SVGIG (reference sequence). The CDR3 region has the DNA TGTGCCTGGAGTTTAGGGGAGGGCAATCAGCCCCAGCATTTT. Encoded protein: CAWSLGEGNQPQHF.

The gene calls are TRBV7-8 and TRBJ2-7, with 8 bases that match TRBD2. Germline loops: CDR1 SGHVS, CDR2 FQNEAQ. V dropped 5 bases and J dropped 2; count of bases not matched to a gene: 8. This CDR3 is built from 15 residues. The CDR3 sequence is CASSTTGGGPYEQYF. CDR3 coding DNA: TGTGCCAGCAGCACCACGGGGGGGGGCCCCTACGAGCAGTACTTC. The complete variable domain, with remaining parts taken from reference TRBV7-8 and TRBJ2-7, reads GAGVSQSPRYKVAKRGQDVALRCDPISGHVSLFWYQQALGQGPEFLTYFQNEAQLDKSGLPSDRFFAERPEGSVSTLKIQRTQQEDSAVYLCASSTTGGGPYEQYFGPGTRLTVT.

The chain has TRBV7-2 and TRBJ1-2; TRBD1 matches at 7 bases. The CDR3 has 15 residues. Per germline, CDR1 SGHTA and CDR2 FQGNSA. Trimming at V came to 6 bases and at J to 2 bases, leaving 9 bases not matched to a gene. CDR3 coding DNA: TGTGCCAGCAGTTACAATCAGGGGGGAAACTATGGCTACACCTTC. Amino acids: CASSYNQGGNYGYTF.

The chain joins TRBV4-2 to TRBJ1-1; D uncertain. The germline CDR1 and CDR2 sequences are LGHNA and YNFKEQ. The CDR3 consists of 14 residues. V was cut by 0 bases and J by 8 bases, with 13 bases left in between. The CDR3 here is CASSQESPRGEAFF. CDR3 nucleotides: TGTGCCAGCAGCCAAGAATCCCCAAGAGGGGAAGCTTTCTTT.

This clone was counted between two and nine times. The gene calls are TRBV4-3 and TRBJ1-2, with a tentative D call TRBD1 (6 bases). The CDR3 is 15 amino acids. Germline V CDR1 and CDR2: LGHNA, YSLEER. With 0 bases removed from V and 7 bases from J, the gap between germline ends came to 15 bases. CDR3 DNA: TGCGCCAGCAGCCAAGATGTACAGGGACGACTTGGCTACACCTTC. It translates to CASSQDVQGRLGYTF.

The V gene is TRBV7-9, the J gene TRBJ2-5; D unclear. V was shortened by 5 bases and J by 4 bases, with 11 bases between the two germline ends. The CDR3 consists of 13 residues. The germline V gene encodes CDR1 SEHNR and CDR2 FQNEAQ (reference sequence). CDR3: CASSPGRGETQYF. In nucleotides, the CDR3 is TGTGCCAGCAGCCCCGGCCGAGGAGAGACCCAGTACTTC.